The 24 T cell receptor beta chains below were found in one sample sequenced in a study of blood T cell repertoires in COVID-19. The assay was immunoSEQ multiplex PCR, and TCRdb's table has in-frame clones only and misses some. The sample holds about 400,000 clones, around 88% seen once. The sequenced sample consisted of peripheral blood. The receptor source for this set is a woman in her 30s with acute or convalescent COVID-19.

The V and J genes are TRBV5-1 and TRBJ2-3; 8 nucleotides match TRBD2. J gave up 2 bases and V 8 bases, and 7 bases lay outside the gene matches. Germline V lookup: CDR1 SGHRS, CDR2 YFSETQ. The CDR3 runs to 14 residues. The CDR3 is CASGERGYTDTQYF. The CDR3 DNA reads TGCGCCAGTGGGGAGCGGGGGTACACAGATACGCAGTATTTT.

The gene calls are TRBV6-2 or TRBV6-3 and TRBJ1-1; TRBD1 aligns across 8 bases. Trimming cost V 6 bases and J 1 base; bases outside gene matches: 13. This CDR3 is built from 17 residues. Germline-derived CDR1 and CDR2 are MNHEY and SVGEGT. Written as DNA, the CDR3 is TGTGCCAGCAGCCGTATAATGACAGGGGTCACGAACACTGAAGCTTTCTTT. Translating gives CASSRIMTGVTNTEAFF.

The chain joins TRBV19 to TRBJ2-7, with a weak D call TRBD2 (6 bases). This CDR3 contains 13 residues. In germline, CDR1 is LNHDA, CDR2 SQIVND (reference sequence). V gave up 5 bases and J gave up 0 bases, with 8 bases separating them. CDR3 loop: CASSPGLSYEQYF. The CDR3 bases are TGTGCCAGTAGTCCGGGACTCTCCTACGAGCAGTACTTC.

Regarding this clone: The same CDR3 can be traced to other DNA sequences in this sample. The chain links TRBV12-3 or TRBV12-4 to TRBJ1-1; D possibly corresponds to TRBD1 (5 bases). Between the trimmed V and J ends, which lost 5 bases and 1 base, there was a span of 8 bases. The CDR3 consists of 13 residues. In DNA, the CDR3 is TGTGCCAGCAGTGTCGGACAGAACACTGAAGCTTTCTTT. Translating gives CASSVGQNTEAFF.

J is TRBJ2-1 and V is TRBV6-5; 7 nucleotides agree with TRBD2. The V gene end was trimmed by 3 bases and the J gene end by 8 bases; junction bases not matched to a gene: 10. The CDR3 is made up of 15 amino acids. CDR1 and CDR2 (germline): MNHEY, SVGAGI. The CDR3 DNA reads as TGTGCCAGCAGTTATGGGACTAAAGCCGGGCATGAGCAGTTCTTC. Residues: CASSYGTKAGHEQFF.

V usage is TRBV19 and J usage is TRBJ1-5; TRBD1 aligns across 9 bases. V shed 6 bases and J 2 bases; nucleotides not matched to a gene: 5. This CDR3 has 15 residues. Germline V lookup: CDR1 LNHDA, CDR2 SQIVND (reference sequence). The CDR3 loop reads CASSETGGGNQPQHF. Here the CDR3 DNA reads TGTGCCAGTAGCGAAACAGGGGGCGGCAATCAGCCCCAGCATTTT.

The V gene is TRBV11-2, the J gene TRBJ1-6; weak D call: TRBD1 (6 bases). The CDR3 spans 15 residues. V dropped 1 base and J dropped 8 bases, with 12 bases sitting between them. Germline-derived CDR1 and CDR2 are SGHAT and FQNNGV. This CDR3 is CASSLGNRVDSPLHF. CDR3 DNA sequence: TGTGCCAGCAGCTTAGGTAACAGGGTCGATTCACCCCTCCACTTT.

The chain employs TRBV7-9 and TRBJ1-1; D remains ambiguous. Germline CDR1 SEHNR, CDR2 FQNEAQ (reference sequence). The length of the CDR3 is 10 residues. V gave up 2 bases and J gave up 7 bases, with 2 bases separating them. The CDR3 sequence: CASSLLEAFF. Here the CDR3 DNA reads TGTGCCAGCAGCTTACTTGAAGCTTTCTTT.

CDR3 region: CASRKEPLALRPPFGANVLTF. The CDR3 coding sequence is TGTGCCAGCAGGAAGGAGCCCTTGGCCCTAAGGCCACCCTTTGGGGCCAACGTCCTGACTTTC. This chain uses TRBV2 with TRBJ2-6; D gene ambiguous. The germline V gene encodes CDR1 SNHLY and CDR2 FYNNEI. This CDR3 has 21 residues. V was cut by 6 bases and J by 3 bases, with 30 bases left in between.

Here the CDR3 reads CASSPNSGQHYGYTF. The CDR3 DNA reads TGTGCCAGCTCACCGAACTCGGGACAACACTATGGCTACACCTTC. J is TRBJ1-2 and V is TRBV18, with D possibly being TRBD1 (6 bases). Trimming left V 3 bases short and J 3 bases short, with 14 bases between. From germline, CDR1 is KGHSH and CDR2 LQKENI. The CDR3 sequence is 15 residues long.

Here the CDR3 reads CASRTGGSYEQYF. The DNA for the CDR3 is TGTGCCAGCAGGACAGGGGGCTCCTACGAGCAGTACTTC. The chain is built from TRBV27 and TRBJ2-7, with 9 bases identical to TRBD1. Germline V CDR1 and CDR2: MNHEY, SMNVEV (reference sequence). The junction had 0 bases not matched to a gene; V was cut back by 6 bases and J by 0 bases. The CDR3 spans 13 residues.

This chain links TRBV9 with TRBJ1-5; 10 positions agree with TRBD1. CDR1 is SGDLS, CDR2 YYNGEE, per germline. The CDR3 covers 15 residues. V lost 5 bases, J lost 6 bases, and 8 bases stayed unmatched. CDR3 nucleotides: TGTGCCAGCAGTCCCGGGACAGGGGTTGGTCAGCCCCAGCATTTT. This sequence encodes CASSPGTGVGQPQHF.

The chain links TRBV3-1 (or the pseudogene TRBV3-2) to TRBJ1-2, with D perhaps matching TRBD1 (5 bases). Germline assignment: CDR1 LGHDT and CDR2 YNNKEL (reference sequence). V lost 1 base and J 8 bases, leaving 14 bases between the germline ends. The CDR3 totals 14 residues. The CDR3 is CASSQGSGAGGYTF. The CDR3 bases are TGTGCCAGCAGCCAAGGCTCCGGGGCGGGGGGCTACACCTTC.

This clone was observed a single time. The chain uses TRBV6-5 and TRBJ2-5; possibly TRBD2 for D (5 bases). CDR1 MNHEY and CDR2 SVGAGI come from the germline V gene. CDR3 length equals 15 residues. Trimming took off 7 bases at V and 5 bases at J, with 20 bases between the two ends. The DNA for the CDR3 is TGTGCCAGCAACCGGTACGGGGTAGGCAGGGAGACCCAGTACTTC. Encoded protein: CASNRYGVGRETQYF.

V and J are TRBV19 and TRBJ1-2, with 8 bases lining up with TRBD1. The germline V gene encodes CDR1 LNHDA and CDR2 SQIVND (reference sequence). The CDR3 length is 18 residues. The junction had 14 bases not matched to a gene; V was cut back by 3 bases and J by 2 bases. The CDR3 region is CASSMTRDRKPENYGYTF. Written as DNA, the CDR3 is TGTGCCAGTAGTATGACTCGGGACAGGAAACCCGAAAACTATGGCTACACCTTC. The full variable domain, with the rest looked up from reference TRBV19 and TRBJ1-2, is DGGITQSPKYLFRKEGQNVTLSCEQNLNHDAMYWYRQDPGQGLRLIYYSQIVNDFQKGDIAEGYSVSREKKESFPLTVTSAQKNPTAFYLCASSMTRDRKPENYGYTFGSGTRLTVV.

The rearrangement joins TRBV7-9 to TRBJ1-2; 7 bases map to TRBD1. Per the germline V gene, CDR1 is SEHNR and CDR2 is FQNEAQ (reference sequence). The CDR3 covers 13 residues. J lost 7 bases, V lost 1 base, and 3 bases had no gene match. The CDR3 DNA reads TGTGCCAGCAGCTTAGACAGGGGAGGTGGCTACACCTTC. This gives the protein CASSLDRGGGYTF. The full variable domain, its missing parts supplied by reference TRBV7-9 and TRBJ1-2, is DTGVSQNPRHKITKRGQNVTFRCDPISEHNRLYWYRQTLGQGPEFLTYFQNEAQLEKSRLLSDRFSAERPKGSFSTLEIQRTEQGDSAMYLCASSLDRGGGYTFGSGTRLTVV.

In this sample, this clone turned up once. The genes are TRBV10-3 and TRBJ2-3, with 8 bases matching TRBD2. This CDR3 is built from 13 residues. Germline lookup yields CDR1 ENHRY and CDR2 SYGVKD. The V gene end was trimmed by 10 bases and the J gene end by 3 bases; junction bases not matched to a gene: 6. The CDR3 DNA reads as TGTGCCACCCAGCGGGGGAGAACAGATACGCAGTATTTT. It translates to CATQRGRTDTQYF.

The table lists this clone with a few counts. The V and J genes are TRBV2 and TRBJ1-3, with D unclear. V lost 0 bases and J 4 bases, leaving 13 bases between the germline ends. Germline V gene data show CDR1 as SNHLY and CDR2 as FYNNEI. This CDR3 has 16 residues. The CDR3 sequence is CASSEALPTFGNTIYF. CDR3 sequence (DNA): TGTGCCAGCAGTGAAGCCCTTCCTACGTTCGGAAACACCATATATTTT.

The rearrangement joins TRBV11-3 to TRBJ2-5, with unresolved D. This CDR3 comprises 14 residues. Germline V gene lookup returns CDR1 SGHNT and CDR2 YENEEA. V was trimmed by 1 base and J by 1 base, leaving 7 bases between them. In DNA form, the CDR3 reads TGTGCCAGCAGCTTAGGTTGGAGCCAAGAGACCCAGTACTTC. This gives the protein CASSLGWSQETQYF.

This chain links TRBV27 with TRBJ1-1; tentatively, D is TRBD1 (5 bases). Germline CDR1 and CDR2: MNHEY and SMNVEV (reference sequence). V dropped 8 bases and J dropped 0 bases, with 16 bases sitting between them. The CDR3 sequence is 15 residues long. The CDR3, as DNA: TGTGCCAGCCACCTGGGACGGACTATGAACACTGAAGCTTTCTTT. Translation: CASHLGRTMNTEAFF.

The chain recombines TRBV7-7 with TRBJ2-1; 11 bases agree with TRBD1. V gave up 2 bases and J gave up 8 bases; unmatched junction bases: 5. Germline V gene data show CDR1 as SSHAT and CDR2 as FNYEAQ (reference sequence). This CDR3 comprises 15 residues. The DNA for the CDR3 is TGTGCCAGCAGCTTAACCCCGGGACAGGGGGATGAGCAGTTCTTC. It encodes CASSLTPGQGDEQFF.

This sequence joins TRBV6-1 and TRBJ1-2; 8 bases line up with TRBD1. The CDR3 consists of 17 residues. Per the germline V gene, CDR1 is MNHNS and CDR2 is SASEGT. V trimming: 2 bases; J trimming: 2 bases; junction bases outside the gene matches: 10. CDR3: CASSETYTGQGNYGYTF. The CDR3 DNA is TGTGCCAGCAGTGAAACCTACACCGGACAGGGAAACTATGGCTACACCTTC.

This chain connects TRBV7-2 to TRBJ1-1, with 11 bases identical to TRBD1. CDR1 is SGHTA and CDR2 is FQGNSA in the germline V gene. V shed 5 bases, J shed 5 bases, and the junction held 7 bases outside the gene matches. The CDR3 is 15 residues long. DNA of the CDR3: TGTGCCAGCAGCGGAGGGACAGGGGGGCGGACTGAAGCTTTCTTT. Amino acid sequence: CASSGGTGGRTEAFF. Combining the CDR3 with reference TRBV7-2 and TRBJ1-1 gives the whole variable domain GAGVSQSPSNKVTEKGKDVELRCDPISGHTALYWYRQSLGQGLEFLIYFQGNSAPDKSGLPSDRFSAERTGGSVSTLTIQRTQQEDSAVYLCASSGGTGGRTEAFFGQGTRLTVV.

The rearrangement links TRBV6-5 to TRBJ1-6; perhaps TRBD1 as D (6 bases). Per the germline V gene, CDR1 is MNHEY and CDR2 is SVGAGI. The CDR3 is 15 residues long. The V gene lost 4 bases and the J gene lost 9 bases, with 16 bases spanning the gap. The CDR3 sequence is CASSSGGPNSSPLHF. CDR3 DNA: TGTGCCAGCAGTTCGGGGGGCCCGAACTCTTCACCCCTCCACTTT.